The clone carrying this T cell receptor beta chain was detected only a few times. Its antigen is as yet unknown. The trim removed 0 bases at V and 8 bases at J, leaving 8 bases unmatched. Germline values: CDR1 SGHRS, CDR2 YFSETQ. CDR3 length: 14 residues. Employing constant-segment primers, 5'RACE generated TCR alpha and TCR beta cDNA libraries bearing sample barcodes and UMIs. One entry per CDR3 protein, called by TCRdb with MiXCR from the 5' RACE reads. The repertoire includes 200,000 to 250,000 distinct CDR3 sequences, roughly 10% of them detected once, and around a fifth sits in the top ten. This entry is derived from a study of T-cell memory formation after mild COVID-19. General observations from the study: Later expanders leaned CD4+, whereas day 15 to 85 contracting clones were balanced CD4/CD8.

The sample consisted of PBMCs or a T cell subset sorted from them (not recorded which). The source of this sequence is a man between 18 and 35 years old who had mild COVID-19 (a few samples of this study predate the infection). Cell type and time point are not known. The chain carries TRBV5-1 and TRBJ2-7; 7 nucleotides line up with TRBD1. CDR3 in DNA: TGCGCCAGCAGCTTGGCGACGACAGGGTGGCAGCAGTACTTC. This gives the protein CASSLATTGWQQYF.